This T cell receptor (beta chain) appears in the sequencing data of a study of tumor T cells in aggressive B-cell lymphoma. The protocol was immunoSEQ multiplex PCR, while the TCRdb copy is restricted to in-frame clones and leaves out a portion. Of about 10,000 clones in the sample, 75% to 90% are singletons; the top ten hold about 2.2%. This clone was detected once. What was sequenced was tumor tissue. The clonotype originates from an adult with diffuse large B cell lymphoma.

The CDR3 here is CAWSGQRTEAFF. The CDR3, as DNA: TGTGCCTGGAGTGGCCAACGGACTGAAGCTTTCTTT. The rearrangement uses TRBV30 and TRBJ1-1, with D uncertain. This CDR3 has 12 amino acids. Germline-derived CDR1 and CDR2 are GTSNPN and SVGIG (reference sequence). V gave up 1 base and J gave up 5 bases, with 8 bases separating them. The whole variable domain, filled in from reference TRBV30 and TRBJ1-1, reads SQTIHQWPATLVQPVGSPLSLECTVEGTSNPNLYWYRQAAGRGLQLLFYSVGIGQISSEVPQNLSASRPQDRQFILSSKKLLLSDSGFYLCAWSGQRTEAFFGQGTRLTVV.